Below, one T cell receptor beta chain is given with its context. Its binding antigen is unknown. There are no base qualities to consult, and no much larger clone falls within one base. In the same sample, other DNA sequences code for this CDR3. V lost 5 bases and J lost 4 bases; the stretch between them is 14 bases long. The CDR3 runs 14 residues from the cysteine to the phenylalanine. Only the CDR3 DNA is retained, 42 bases long and in frame from the first base. The germline V gene encodes CDR1 SGHTS and CDR2 YDEGEE. This entry is derived from a study of a mutant IDH1 vaccine in newly diagnosed glioma (dated by TCRdb to the early 2020s). Concerning the study at large: Patients received eight vaccinations in weeks 1, 3, 5, 7, 11, 15, 19 and 23, corresponding to visits V03 through V10. For exploratory analyses, longitudinal TCRB deep sequencing was carried out in 25 treated patients wherever samples were available. Of the roughly 32 patients who were treated, about 62% were male and approximately 40% were female, and the mean age was approximately 40 years. Peripheral blood was collected at six visits: V03 (baseline), V05, V07, V10, V12 and V13. Prior to enrollment, patients had been given standard therapy consisting of radiotherapy alone, temozolomide alone, or radiochemotherapy with temozolomide, with the combination given to most patients. Vaccination was initiated 4-6 weeks after radiotherapy alone, or concurrently with temozolomide cycles in the chemotherapy-containing groups.

Library generation was performed with the immunoSEQ multiplex PCR assay. Rearranged TCR beta chain sequences were amplified with the hsTCRB Kit following the manufacturer's protocol. An Illumina MiSeq was used to sequence the TCRB libraries. Under the source paper's analysis protocol: The kit vendor's proprietary platform handled demultiplexing, trimming and gene mapping. What TCRdb holds here is the immuneACCESS table cut down to in-frame rearrangements. Part of the clones is not present; checked against another copy, under half of the missing clones reflect an unresolved V gene, and the others are unexplained. Clone size and V and J calls were adopted from that table, with D and trimming inferred from the DNA. For this sample there are under 150,000 clones; 85% to 90% appear just once. The leading ten clones occupy 0.61% of the sample. The sample's time point label is to be understood as: week 11, during vaccination. Every vaccine dose consisted of 300 ug of a 20-mer mutant IDH1 peptide in Montanide, administered subcutaneously together with topical imiquimod. Newly diagnosed WHO grade 3 or 4 IDH1-mutant astrocytomas showing loss of nuclear ATRX were present in the donors. The samples were drawn from NOA16, a multicentre, single-arm, open-label phase I trial in Germany that tested a mutant IDH1 peptide vaccine in humans for the first time. Genomic DNA for TCRB sequencing was extracted from EDTA blood using the DNeasy Blood and Tissue Kit.

Summary of the overall study and its limitations: Availability determined which PBMC samples were chosen for TCRB deep sequencing. Pseudoprogression appeared unrelated to alterations in the top peripheral T cell clonotypes detected by TCRB sequencing. Immune responses induced by the vaccine were seen in 90% to 95% of patients across multiple MHC alleles. It was noted by the authors that analyses of patient blood samples could not be reproduced owing to sample limitations.

The chain employs TRBV5-8 and TRBJ2-3; possibly the D gene is TRBD1, per 5 matching bases. This specimen consisted of PBMCs, obtained from a glioma patient whose treatment included an IDH1 peptide vaccine. The source of this sequence is a woman aged 50 to 65 with glioma. The nucleotides read TGTGCCAGCAGTTCCTCCTGGGGCTCAGATACGCAGTATTTT. Its translation reads: CASSSSWGSDTQYF.